The TCR beta chain described here comes from a study of beta chain features in type 1 diabetes (dated by TCRdb to the late 2010s). General notes on the study: No differences in mean age, gender distribution, total cell number or subset yield were found between patients and healthy donors. A total of approximately 100,000,000 sorted cells were examined across all samples, and the number of cells per subset was strongly correlated with RNA yield. In the study, recently diagnosed type 1 diabetes patients and matched healthy donors were compared on the TCRB repertoires of their sorted circulating CD4+ T cell subsets. Regulatory and stem cell-like memory subsets were obtained from only 8 patients and roughly 8 healthy donors, while naive and central memory subsets were obtained from all 30 or so donors. The investigation overall reported the following: Sequencing cDNA rather than genomic DNA could over-represent highly expressing activated cells, although activation and CD3 levels did not differ between groups. PCR may preferentially amplify shorter templates, but because patient and control samples were amplified and corrected together, any resulting skew would affect both groups equally. At VDJ recombination sites, patients with type 1 diabetes made fewer insertions and deleted more nucleotides, a pattern implying thymic rearrangement abnormalities. Because small numbers of individuals were included in the HLA sub-analyses, any influence of HLA type on TCRB rearrangement was left unresolved. Naive, central memory and regulatory TCRB repertoires appeared to be more similar among patients than among healthy donors. A moderate but significant shortening of TCRB CDR3 length was observed in type 1 diabetes patients in all four CD4+ subsets.

A single peripheral blood draw of about 116 mL on average was collected from each donor into heparinised tubes. A BD FACSAria II was used to sort naive, central memory, regulatory and stem cell-like memory CD4+ T cells with a panel that included CD45RO, CCR7, CD25, CD127, CD95 and CD27. A purity above 95% was achieved for all sorted populations. PBMCs were isolated immediately by Lymphoprep density gradient centrifugation and stained directly without culture. Samples were stained and sorted in pairs, with one healthy donor and one patient per experiment, so that batch effects were minimized. The entire isolated RNA was reverse transcribed using the High Capacity cDNA Reverse Transcription Kit, and thus expressed TCRB transcripts were sequenced. Deep immunoSEQ sequencing was performed on naive, central memory and regulatory T cell samples, with an average of roughly 3.5 million total reads per sample. After sorted cells were lysed in RLT buffer, RNA was extracted with DNase-treated RNeasy Micro or Mini kits, with the choice depending on cell number. Each cell subset was processed separately to prevent cross-contamination, with patient and healthy donor samples processed together. TCRB sequences were amplified from cDNA with the immunoSEQ multiplex PCR, producing 87-bp fragments spanning the CDR3 region. The amplicons were sequenced using the Illumina HiSeq platform. The paper's processing steps were these. Synthetic template baselines were used to correct PCR bias computationally, reads within Hamming distance 2 were collapsed, and singletons that could not be merged were discarded. Reads were aligned to IMGT to assign V, D and J genes, CDR3 length, and insertions or deletions at six rearrangement sites. Within each subset, clonotype counts were normalized to sorted cell number, and only after that were true diversity and Gini coefficients computed with the tcR R package. The overlap coefficient, calculated on TCRB nucleotide sequences, was used to quantify repertoire sharing. The source is immuneACCESS, and TCRdb retained only in-frame sequences with V and J called. Part of the clones is not carried over; for the studies checked, unresolved V genes explain less than half of this, and the remainder is unexplained. The V and J calls and the clone size are those of that table, but D and trimming were determined from the DNA. This sample gives about 150,000 clones in total; around 9.7% of them show up just once. The ten largest clones take up roughly 0.7% of the sample.

As to this clone: The clone's antigen remains unknown. Base quality data are lacking; no much larger clone is found one base away.

This TCR was sampled from a woman aged 30 to 39 with type 1 diabetes. Sequenced input: central memory CD4+ T cells from blood.

The CDR3 protein sequence reads: CASSRIGTSGDPYEQYF. The sequenced DNA: TGCGCCAGCAGCCGCATCGGTACTAGCGGGGACCCCTACGAGCAGTACTTC. The chain was built from TRBV5-1 and TRBJ2-7, with 10 central nucleotides matching TRBD2. Trimming takes 4 bases off V and 2 bases off J; junction bases not matched to a gene: 12. Reading the germline V gene gives CDR1 SGHRS and CDR2 YFSETQ. The CDR3, cysteine through phenylalanine, is 17 amino acids long. Of all the DNA, just the CDR3 is kept, 51 bases in frame from base 1.